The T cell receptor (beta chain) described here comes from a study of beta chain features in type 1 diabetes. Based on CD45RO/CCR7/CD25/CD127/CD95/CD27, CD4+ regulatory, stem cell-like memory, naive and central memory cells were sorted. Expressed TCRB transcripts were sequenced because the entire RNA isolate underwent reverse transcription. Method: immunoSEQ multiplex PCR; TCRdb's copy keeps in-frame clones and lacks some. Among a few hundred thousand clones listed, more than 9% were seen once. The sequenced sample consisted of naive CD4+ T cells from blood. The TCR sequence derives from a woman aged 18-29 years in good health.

The DNA of the CDR3 is TGTGCCAGTAGTATAGCACTAACGGGAGGAGGGGCAGATACGCAGTATTTT. Translation gives CASSIALTGGGADTQYF. The chain links TRBV19 to TRBJ2-3; 7 nucleotides match TRBD2. V was clipped by 1 base and J by 4 bases; unmatched bases: 11. This CDR3 has 17 residues. Germline lookup yields CDR1 LNHDA and CDR2 SQIVND (reference sequence).